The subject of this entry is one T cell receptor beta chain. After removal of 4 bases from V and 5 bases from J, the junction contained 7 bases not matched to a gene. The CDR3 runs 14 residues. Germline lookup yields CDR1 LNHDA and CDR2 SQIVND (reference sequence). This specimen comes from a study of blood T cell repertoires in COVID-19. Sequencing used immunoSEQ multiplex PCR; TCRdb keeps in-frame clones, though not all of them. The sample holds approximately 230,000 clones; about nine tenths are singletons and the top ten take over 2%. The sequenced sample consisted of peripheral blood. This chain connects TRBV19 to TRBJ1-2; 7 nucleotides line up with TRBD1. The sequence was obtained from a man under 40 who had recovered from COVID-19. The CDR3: CASSNRGGVYGYTF. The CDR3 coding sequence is TGTGCCAGTAGTAACAGGGGCGGGGTGTATGGCTACACCTTC.